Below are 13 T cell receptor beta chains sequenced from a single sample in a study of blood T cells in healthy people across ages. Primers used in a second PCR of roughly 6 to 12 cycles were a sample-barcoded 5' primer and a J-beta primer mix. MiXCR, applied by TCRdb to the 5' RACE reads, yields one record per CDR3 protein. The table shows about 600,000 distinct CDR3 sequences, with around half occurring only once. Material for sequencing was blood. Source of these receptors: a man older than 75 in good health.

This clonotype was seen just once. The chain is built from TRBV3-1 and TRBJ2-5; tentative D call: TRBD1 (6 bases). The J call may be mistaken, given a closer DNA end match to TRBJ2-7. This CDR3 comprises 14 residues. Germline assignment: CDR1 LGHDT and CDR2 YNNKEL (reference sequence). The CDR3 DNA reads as TGTGCCAGCAGCCAGGTGGTAGGGGGCTACGAGCAGTACTTC. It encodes CASSQVVGGYEQYF.

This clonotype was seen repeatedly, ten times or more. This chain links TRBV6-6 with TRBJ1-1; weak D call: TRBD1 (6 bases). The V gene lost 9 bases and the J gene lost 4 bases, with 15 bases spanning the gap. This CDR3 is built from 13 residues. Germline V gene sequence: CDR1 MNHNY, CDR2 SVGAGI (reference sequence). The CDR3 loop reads CASSPGAVTEAFF. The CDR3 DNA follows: TGTGCCAGTTCCCCAGGGGCGGTCACTGAAGCTTTCTTT.

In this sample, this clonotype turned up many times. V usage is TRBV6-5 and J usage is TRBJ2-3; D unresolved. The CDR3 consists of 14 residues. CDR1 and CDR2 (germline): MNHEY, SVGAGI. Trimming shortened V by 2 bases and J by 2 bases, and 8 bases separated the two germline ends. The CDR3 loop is CASSYSQATDTQYF. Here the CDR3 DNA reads TGTGCCAGCAGTTACAGCCAGGCCACAGATACGCAGTATTTT.

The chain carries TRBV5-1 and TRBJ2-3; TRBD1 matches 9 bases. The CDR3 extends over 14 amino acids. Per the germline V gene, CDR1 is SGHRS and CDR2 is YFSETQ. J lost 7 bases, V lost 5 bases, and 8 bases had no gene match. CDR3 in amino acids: CASSGRTGVNTQYF. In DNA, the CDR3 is TGCGCCAGCAGTGGCCGGACAGGGGTAAATACGCAGTATTTT.

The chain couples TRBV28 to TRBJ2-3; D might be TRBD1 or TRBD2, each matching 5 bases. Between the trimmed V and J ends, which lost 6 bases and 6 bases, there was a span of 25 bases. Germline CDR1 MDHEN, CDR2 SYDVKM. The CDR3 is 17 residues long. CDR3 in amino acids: CASSPPPRGTSVDTQYF. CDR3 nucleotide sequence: TGTGCCAGCAGCCCCCCCCCCAGAGGGACCAGCGTGGATACGCAGTATTTT.

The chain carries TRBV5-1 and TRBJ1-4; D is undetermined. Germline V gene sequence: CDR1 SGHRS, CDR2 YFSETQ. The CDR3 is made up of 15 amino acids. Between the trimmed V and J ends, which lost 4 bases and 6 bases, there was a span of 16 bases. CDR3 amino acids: CASSPMGSVDEKLFF. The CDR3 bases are TGCGCCAGCAGCCCTATGGGGTCGGTGGATGAAAAACTGTTTTTT. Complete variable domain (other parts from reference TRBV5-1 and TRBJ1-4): KAGVTQTPRYLIKTRGQQVTLSCSPISGHRSVSWYQQTPGQGLQFLFEYFSETQRNKGNFPGRFSGRQFSNSRSEMNVSTLELGDSALYLCASSPMGSVDEKLFFGSGTQLSVL.

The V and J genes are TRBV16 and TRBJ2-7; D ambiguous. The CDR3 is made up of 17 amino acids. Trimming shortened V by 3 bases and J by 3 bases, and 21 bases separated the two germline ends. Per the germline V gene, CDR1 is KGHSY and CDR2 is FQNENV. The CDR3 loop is CASSQNTGRQVRYEQYF. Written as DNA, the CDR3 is TGTGCCAGCAGCCAGAACACCGGGCGTCAGGTTCGCTACGAGCAGTACTTC.

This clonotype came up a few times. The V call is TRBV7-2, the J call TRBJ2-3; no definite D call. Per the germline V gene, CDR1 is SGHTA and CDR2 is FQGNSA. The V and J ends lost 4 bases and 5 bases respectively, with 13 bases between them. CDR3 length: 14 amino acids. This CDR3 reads CASSSRMLRDTQYF. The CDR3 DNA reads TGTGCCAGCAGCTCCCGGATGCTCAGAGATACGCAGTATTTT.

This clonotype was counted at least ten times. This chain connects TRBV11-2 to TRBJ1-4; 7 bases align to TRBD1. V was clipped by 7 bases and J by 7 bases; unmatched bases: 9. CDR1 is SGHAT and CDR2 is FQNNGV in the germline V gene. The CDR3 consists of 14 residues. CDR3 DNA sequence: TGTGCCAGCACCCCGGACAGGAGGTCTGAAAAACTGTTTTTT. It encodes CASTPDRRSEKLFF.

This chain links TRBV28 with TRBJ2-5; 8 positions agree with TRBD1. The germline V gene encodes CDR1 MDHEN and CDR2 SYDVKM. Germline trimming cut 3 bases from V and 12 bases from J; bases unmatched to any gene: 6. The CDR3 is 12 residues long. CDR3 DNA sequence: TGTGCCAGCAGTTTCGAGGACAGGGCGAAGTACTTC. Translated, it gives CASSFEDRAKYF.

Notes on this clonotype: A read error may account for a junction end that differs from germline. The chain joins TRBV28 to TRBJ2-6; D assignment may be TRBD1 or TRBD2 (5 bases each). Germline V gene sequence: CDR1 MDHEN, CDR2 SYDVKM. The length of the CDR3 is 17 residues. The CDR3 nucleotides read TGCGCCAGCAGTTTCCGAGGGACGGGGTCTGGGGCCAACGTCCTGACTTTC. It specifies CASSFRGTGSGANVLTF.

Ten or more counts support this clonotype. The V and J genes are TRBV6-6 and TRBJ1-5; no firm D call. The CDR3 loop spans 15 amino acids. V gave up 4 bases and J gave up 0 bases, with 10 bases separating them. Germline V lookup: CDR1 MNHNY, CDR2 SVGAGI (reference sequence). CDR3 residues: CASSWTVYSNQPQHF. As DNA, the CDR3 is TGTGCCAGCAGTTGGACGGTCTATAGCAATCAGCCCCAGCATTTT.

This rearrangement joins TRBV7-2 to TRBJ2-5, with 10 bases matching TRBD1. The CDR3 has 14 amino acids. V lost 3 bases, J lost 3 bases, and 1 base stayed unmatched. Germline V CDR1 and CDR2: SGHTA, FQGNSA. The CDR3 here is CASSFGTGEETQYF. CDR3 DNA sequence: TGTGCCAGCAGCTTCGGGACAGGGGAAGAGACCCAGTACTTC.